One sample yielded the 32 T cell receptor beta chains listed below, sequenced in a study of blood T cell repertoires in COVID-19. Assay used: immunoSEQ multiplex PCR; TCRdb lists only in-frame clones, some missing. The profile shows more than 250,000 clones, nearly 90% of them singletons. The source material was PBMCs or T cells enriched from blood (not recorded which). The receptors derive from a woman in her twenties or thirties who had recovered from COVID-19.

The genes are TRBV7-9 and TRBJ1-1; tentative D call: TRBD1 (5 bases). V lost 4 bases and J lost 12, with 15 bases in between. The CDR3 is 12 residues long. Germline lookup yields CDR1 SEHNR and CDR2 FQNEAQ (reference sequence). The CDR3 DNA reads TGTGCCAGCAGCTCACAGACGGGGGTACCTTTCTTT. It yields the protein CASSSQTGVPFF.

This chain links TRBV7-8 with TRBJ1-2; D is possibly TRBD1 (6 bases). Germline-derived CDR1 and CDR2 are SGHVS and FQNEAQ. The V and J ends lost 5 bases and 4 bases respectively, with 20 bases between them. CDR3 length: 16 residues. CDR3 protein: CASSTSVGGLGYGYTF. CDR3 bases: TGTGCCAGCAGCACCTCCGTCGGGGGGCTGGGCTATGGCTACACCTTC.

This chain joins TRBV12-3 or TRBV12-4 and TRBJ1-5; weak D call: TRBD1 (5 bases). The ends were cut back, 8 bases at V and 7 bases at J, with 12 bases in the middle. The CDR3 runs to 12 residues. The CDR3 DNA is TGTGCCAGCTCCCGGGCAGGGCAGCCCCAGCATTTT. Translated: CASSRAGQPQHF.

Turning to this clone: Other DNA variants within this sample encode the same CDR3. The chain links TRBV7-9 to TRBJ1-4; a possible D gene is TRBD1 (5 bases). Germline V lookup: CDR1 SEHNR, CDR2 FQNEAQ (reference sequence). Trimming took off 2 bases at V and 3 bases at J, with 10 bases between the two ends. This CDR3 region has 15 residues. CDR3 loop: CASSLIGGANEKLFF. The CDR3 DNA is TGTGCCAGCAGCTTAATAGGAGGGGCTAATGAAAAACTGTTTTTT.

The DNA of the CDR3 is TGTGCCAGCAGGGGAAGGGACAGTCCTAATGAAAAACTGTTTTTT. Translation: CASRGRDSPNEKLFF. This chain uses TRBV2 with TRBJ1-4, with 7 bases matching TRBD1. CDR1 is SNHLY and CDR2 is FYNNEI in the germline V gene. J was trimmed by 3 bases and V by 6 bases; bases with no gene match: 7. The CDR3 totals 15 residues.

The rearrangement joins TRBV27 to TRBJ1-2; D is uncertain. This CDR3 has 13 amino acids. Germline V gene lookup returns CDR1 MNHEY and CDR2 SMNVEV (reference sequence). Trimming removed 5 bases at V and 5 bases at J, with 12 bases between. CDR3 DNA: TGTGCCAGCAGTGCCACGGTCTGGTATGGCTACACCTTC. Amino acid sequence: CASSATVWYGYTF.

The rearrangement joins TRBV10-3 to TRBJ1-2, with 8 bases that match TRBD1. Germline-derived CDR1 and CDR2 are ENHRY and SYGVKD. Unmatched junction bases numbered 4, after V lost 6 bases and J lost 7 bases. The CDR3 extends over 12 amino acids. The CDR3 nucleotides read TGTGCCATCAGCGCAGGGGGCAGTGGCTACACCTTC. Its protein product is CAISAGGSGYTF.

In nucleotides, the CDR3 is TGTGCCAGCAGCCCGTTTGGGGGGATCAGGAACACTGAAGCTTTCTTT. Translating it yields CASSPFGGIRNTEAFF. The chain is built from TRBV3-1 (or the pseudogene TRBV3-2) and TRBJ1-1, with a weak D call TRBD1 (5 bases). CDR3 size: 16 residues. The germline gives CDR1 LGHDT, CDR2 YNNKEL (reference sequence). The V and J ends lost 4 bases and 1 base respectively, with 16 bases between them.

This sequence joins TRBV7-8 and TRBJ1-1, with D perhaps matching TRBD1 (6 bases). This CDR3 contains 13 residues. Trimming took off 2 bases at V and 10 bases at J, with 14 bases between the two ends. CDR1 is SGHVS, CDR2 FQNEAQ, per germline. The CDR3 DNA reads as TGTGCCAGCAGCTTACCGGACAGCCGCCGAGCTTTCTTT. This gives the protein CASSLPDSRRAFF.

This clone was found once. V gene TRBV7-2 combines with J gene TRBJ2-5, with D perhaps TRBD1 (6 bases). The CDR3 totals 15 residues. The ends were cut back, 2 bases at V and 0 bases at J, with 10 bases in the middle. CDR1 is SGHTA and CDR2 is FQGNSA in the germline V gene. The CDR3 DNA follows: TGTGCCAGCAGCTTAAAAACAGGGTACCAAGAGACCCAGTACTTC. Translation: CASSLKTGYQETQYF. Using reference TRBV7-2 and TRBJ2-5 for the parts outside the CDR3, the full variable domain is GAGVSQSPSNKVTEKGKDVELRCDPISGHTALYWYRQSLGQGLEFLIYFQGNSAPDKSGLPSDRFSAERTGGSVSTLTIQRTQQEDSAVYLCASSLKTGYQETQYFGPGTRLLVL.

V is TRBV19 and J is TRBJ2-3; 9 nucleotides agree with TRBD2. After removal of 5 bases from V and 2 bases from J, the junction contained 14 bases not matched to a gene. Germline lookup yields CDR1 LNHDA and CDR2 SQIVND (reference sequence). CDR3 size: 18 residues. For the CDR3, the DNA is TGTGCCAGTAGTCCCAGGCCGCCTAGCGGGGTGATCACAGATACGCAGTATTTT. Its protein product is CASSPRPPSGVITDTQYF.

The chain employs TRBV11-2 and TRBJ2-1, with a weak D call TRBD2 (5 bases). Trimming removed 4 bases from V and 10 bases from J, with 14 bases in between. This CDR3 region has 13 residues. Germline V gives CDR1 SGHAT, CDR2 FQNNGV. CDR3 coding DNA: TGTGCCAGCAGCTGGACTCCAGCCCCGGAGCAGTTCTTC. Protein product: CASSWTPAPEQFF.

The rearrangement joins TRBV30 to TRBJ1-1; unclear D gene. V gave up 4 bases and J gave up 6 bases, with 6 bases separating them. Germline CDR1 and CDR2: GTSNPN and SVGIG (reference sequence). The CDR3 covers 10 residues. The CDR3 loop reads CAWKQAEAFF. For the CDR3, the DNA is TGTGCCTGGAAGCAGGCTGAAGCTTTCTTT.

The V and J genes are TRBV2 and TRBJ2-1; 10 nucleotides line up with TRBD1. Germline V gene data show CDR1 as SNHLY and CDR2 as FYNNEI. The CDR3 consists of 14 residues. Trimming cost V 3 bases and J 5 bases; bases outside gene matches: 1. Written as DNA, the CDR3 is TGTGCCAGCAGTGACGGGACAGGGGACAATGAGCAGTTCTTC. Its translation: CASSDGTGDNEQFF.

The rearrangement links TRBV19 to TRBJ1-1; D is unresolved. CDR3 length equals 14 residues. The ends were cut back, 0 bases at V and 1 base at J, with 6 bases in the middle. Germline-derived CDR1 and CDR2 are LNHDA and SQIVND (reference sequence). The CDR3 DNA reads TGTGCCAGTAGTATAGATTCAGGGAACACTGAAGCTTTCTTT. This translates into CASSIDSGNTEAFF. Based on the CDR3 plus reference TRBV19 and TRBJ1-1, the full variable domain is DGGITQSPKYLFRKEGQNVTLSCEQNLNHDAMYWYRQDPGQGLRLIYYSQIVNDFQKGDIAEGYSVSREKKESFPLTVTSAQKNPTAFYLCASSIDSGNTEAFFGQGTRLTVV.

The chain's CDR3 is CASSGDRVNTEAFF. The CDR3 nucleotides read TGTGCCAGCAGCGGGGACAGGGTGAACACTGAAGCTTTCTTT. The genes are TRBV5-6 and TRBJ1-1; 9 bases agree with TRBD1. The V gene end was trimmed by 4 bases and the J gene end by 0 bases; junction bases not matched to a gene: 1. The CDR3 has 14 residues. The germline CDR1 and CDR2 sequences are SGHDT and YYEEEE.

CDR3 nucleotide sequence: TGTGCCAGTAGTTGGAGGGCGGTCCTCACAGATACGCAGTATTTT. It is translated as CASSWRAVLTDTQYF. The genes are TRBV19 and TRBJ2-3, with a weak D call TRBD2 (6 bases). The CDR3 consists of 15 residues. V was shortened by 5 bases and J by 2 bases, with 14 bases between the two germline ends. Germline CDR1 reads LNHDA; CDR2 reads SQIVND (reference sequence).

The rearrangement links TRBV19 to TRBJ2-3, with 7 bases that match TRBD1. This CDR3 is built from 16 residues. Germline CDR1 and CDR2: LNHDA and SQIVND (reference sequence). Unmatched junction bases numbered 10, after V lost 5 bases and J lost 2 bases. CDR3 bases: TGTGCCAGTAGTGCGCAGACAGGGTCCTACACAGATACGCAGTATTTT. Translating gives CASSAQTGSYTDTQYF.

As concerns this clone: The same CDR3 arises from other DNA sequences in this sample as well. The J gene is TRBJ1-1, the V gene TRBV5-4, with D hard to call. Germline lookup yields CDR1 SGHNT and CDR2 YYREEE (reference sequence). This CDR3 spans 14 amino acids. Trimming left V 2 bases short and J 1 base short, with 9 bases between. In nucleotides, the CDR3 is TGTGCCAGCAGCTTCGGGGATCGGAACACTGAAGCTTTCTTT. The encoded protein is CASSFGDRNTEAFF. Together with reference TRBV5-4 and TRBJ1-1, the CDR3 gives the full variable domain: ETGVTQSPTHLIKTRGQQVTLRCSSQSGHNTVSWYQQALGQGPQFIFQYYREEENGRGNFPPRFSGLQFPNYSSELNVNALELDDSALYLCASSFGDRNTEAFFGQGTRLTVV.

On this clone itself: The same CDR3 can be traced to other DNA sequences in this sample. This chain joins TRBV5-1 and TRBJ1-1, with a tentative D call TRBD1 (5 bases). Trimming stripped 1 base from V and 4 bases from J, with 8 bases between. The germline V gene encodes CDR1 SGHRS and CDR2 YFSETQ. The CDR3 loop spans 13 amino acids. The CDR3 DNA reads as TGCGCCAGCAGCTTGCTGGGGGGCACTGAAGCTTTCTTT. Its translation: CASSLLGGTEAFF.

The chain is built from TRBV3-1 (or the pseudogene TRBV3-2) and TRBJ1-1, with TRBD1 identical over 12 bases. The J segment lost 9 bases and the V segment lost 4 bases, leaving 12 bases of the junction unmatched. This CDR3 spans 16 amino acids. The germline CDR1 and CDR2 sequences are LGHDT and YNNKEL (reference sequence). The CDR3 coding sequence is TGTGCCAGCAGCCGTCCCGGGACAGGGGGCGAGGGTAAAGCTTTCTTT. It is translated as CASSRPGTGGEGKAFF.

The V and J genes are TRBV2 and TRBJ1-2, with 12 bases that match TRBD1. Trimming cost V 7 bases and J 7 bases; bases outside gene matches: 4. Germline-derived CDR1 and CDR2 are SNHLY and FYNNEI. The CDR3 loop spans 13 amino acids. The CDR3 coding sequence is TGTGCCAGCAAGGGACAGGGGGCCCTTGGCTACACCTTC. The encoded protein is CASKGQGALGYTF.

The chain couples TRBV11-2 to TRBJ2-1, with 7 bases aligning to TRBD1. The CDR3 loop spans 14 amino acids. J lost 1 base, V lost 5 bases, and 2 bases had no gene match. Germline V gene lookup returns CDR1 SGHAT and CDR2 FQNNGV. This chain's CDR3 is CASSRDSSYNEQFF. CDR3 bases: TGTGCCAGCAGCCGGGACAGTTCCTACAATGAGCAGTTCTTC.

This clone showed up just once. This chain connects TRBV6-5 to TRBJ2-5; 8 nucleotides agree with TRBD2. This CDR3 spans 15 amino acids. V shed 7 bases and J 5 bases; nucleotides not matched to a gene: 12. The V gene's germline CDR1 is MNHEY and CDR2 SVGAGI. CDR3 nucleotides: TGTGCCAGCACCTCCCCGGGACTAGGAATGGAGACCCAGTACTTC. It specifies CASTSPGLGMETQYF.

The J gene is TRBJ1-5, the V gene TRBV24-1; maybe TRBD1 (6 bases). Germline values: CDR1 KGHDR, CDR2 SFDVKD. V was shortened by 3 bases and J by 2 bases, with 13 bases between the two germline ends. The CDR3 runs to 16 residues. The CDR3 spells CATSDPDRTGNQPQHF. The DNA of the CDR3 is TGTGCCACCAGTGATCCCGACAGGACGGGCAATCAGCCCCAGCATTTT.

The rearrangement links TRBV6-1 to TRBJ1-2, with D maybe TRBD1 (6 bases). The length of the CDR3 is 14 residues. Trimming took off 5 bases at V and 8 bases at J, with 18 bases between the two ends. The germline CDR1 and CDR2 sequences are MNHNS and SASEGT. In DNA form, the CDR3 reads TGTGCCAGCAGTACACAACAGGGTCTGAGGGGCTACACCTTC. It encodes CASSTQQGLRGYTF.

The DNA for the CDR3 is TGTGCCAGCAGAGGTACTATCAAGCCCCAGCATTTT. Its translation is CASRGTIKPQHF. V is TRBV6-5 and J is TRBJ1-5; D call uncertain. CDR1 MNHEY and CDR2 SVGAGI come from the germline V gene. The length of the CDR3 is 12 residues. V was clipped by 6 bases and J by 8 bases, with 11 bases between them.

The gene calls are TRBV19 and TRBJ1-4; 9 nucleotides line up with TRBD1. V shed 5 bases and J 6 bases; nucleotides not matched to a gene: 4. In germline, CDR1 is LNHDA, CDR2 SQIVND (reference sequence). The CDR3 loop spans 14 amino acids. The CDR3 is CASSSDRGYEKLFF. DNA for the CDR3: TGTGCCAGTAGTTCCGACAGGGGGTATGAAAAACTGTTTTTT. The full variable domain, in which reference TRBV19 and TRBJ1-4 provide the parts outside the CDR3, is DGGITQSPKYLFRKEGQNVTLSCEQNLNHDAMYWYRQDPGQGLRLIYYSQIVNDFQKGDIAEGYSVSREKKESFPLTVTSAQKNPTAFYLCASSSDRGYEKLFFGSGTQLSVL.

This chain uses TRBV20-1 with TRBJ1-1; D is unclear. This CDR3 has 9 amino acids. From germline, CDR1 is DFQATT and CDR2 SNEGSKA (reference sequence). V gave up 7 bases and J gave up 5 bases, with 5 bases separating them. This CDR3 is CSDQTEAFF. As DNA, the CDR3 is TGCAGTGACCAGACTGAAGCTTTCTTT.

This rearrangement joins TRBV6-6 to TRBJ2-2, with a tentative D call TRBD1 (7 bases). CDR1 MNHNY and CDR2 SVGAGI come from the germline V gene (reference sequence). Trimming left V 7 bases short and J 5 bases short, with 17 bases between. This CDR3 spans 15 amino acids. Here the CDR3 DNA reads TGTGCCAGCATTCTACTATCAGGGGGGACCGGGGAGCTGTTTTTT. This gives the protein CASILLSGGTGELFF.

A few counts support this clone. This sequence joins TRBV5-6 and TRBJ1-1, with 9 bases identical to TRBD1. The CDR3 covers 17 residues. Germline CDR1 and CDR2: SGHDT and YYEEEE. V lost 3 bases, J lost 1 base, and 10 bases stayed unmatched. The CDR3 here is CASSSTGWDRANTEAFF. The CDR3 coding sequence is TGTGCCAGCAGCTCCACCGGCTGGGACAGGGCGAACACTGAAGCTTTCTTT. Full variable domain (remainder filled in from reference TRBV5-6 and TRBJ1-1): DAGVTQSPTHLIKTRGQQVTLRCSPKSGHDTVSWYQQALGQGPQFIFQYYEEEERQRGNFPDRFSGHQFPNYSSELNVNALLLGDSALYLCASSSTGWDRANTEAFFGQGTRLTVV.

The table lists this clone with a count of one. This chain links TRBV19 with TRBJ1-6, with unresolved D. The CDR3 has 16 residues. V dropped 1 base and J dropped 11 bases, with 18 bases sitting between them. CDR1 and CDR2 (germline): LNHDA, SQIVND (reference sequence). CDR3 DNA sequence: TGTGCCAGTAGTATAGGATCCCATGGCCACGGGGCACCCCTCCACTTT. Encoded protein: CASSIGSHGHGAPLHF.